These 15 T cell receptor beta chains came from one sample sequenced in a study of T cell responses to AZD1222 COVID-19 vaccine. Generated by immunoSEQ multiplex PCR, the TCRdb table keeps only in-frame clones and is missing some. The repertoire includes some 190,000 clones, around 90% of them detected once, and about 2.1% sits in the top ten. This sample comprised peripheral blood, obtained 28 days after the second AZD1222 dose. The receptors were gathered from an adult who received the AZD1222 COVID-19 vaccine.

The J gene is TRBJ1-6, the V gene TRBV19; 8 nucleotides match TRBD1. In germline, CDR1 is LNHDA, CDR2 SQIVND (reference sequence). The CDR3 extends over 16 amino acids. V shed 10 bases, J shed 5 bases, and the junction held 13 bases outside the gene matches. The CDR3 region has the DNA TGTGCCACCTTACATCCCGGACAGGGTGATAATTCACCCCTCCACTTT. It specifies CATLHPGQGDNSPLHF. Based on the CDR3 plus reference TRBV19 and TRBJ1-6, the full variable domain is DGGITQSPKYLFRKEGQNVTLSCEQNLNHDAMYWYRQDPGQGLRLIYYSQIVNDFQKGDIAEGYSVSREKKESFPLTVTSAQKNPTAFYLCATLHPGQGDNSPLHFGNGTRLTVT.

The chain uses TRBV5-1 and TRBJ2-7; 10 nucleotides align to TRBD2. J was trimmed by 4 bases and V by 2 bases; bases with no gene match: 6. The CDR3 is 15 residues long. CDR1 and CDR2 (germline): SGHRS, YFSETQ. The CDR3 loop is CASSLMTSGSYEQYF. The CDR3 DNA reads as TGCGCCAGCAGCTTAATGACTAGCGGGTCGTACGAGCAGTACTTC.

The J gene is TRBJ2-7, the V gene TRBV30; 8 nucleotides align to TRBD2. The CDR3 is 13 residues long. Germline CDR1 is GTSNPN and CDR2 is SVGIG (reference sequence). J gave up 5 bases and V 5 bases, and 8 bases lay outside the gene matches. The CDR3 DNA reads TGTGCCTGGCTCTCGACGGGGGGGGACGAGCAGTACTTC. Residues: CAWLSTGGDEQYF.

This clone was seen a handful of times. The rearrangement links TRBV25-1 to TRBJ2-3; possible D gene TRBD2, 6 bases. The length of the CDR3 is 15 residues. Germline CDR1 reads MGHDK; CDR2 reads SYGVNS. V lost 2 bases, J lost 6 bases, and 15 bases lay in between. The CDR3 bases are TGTGCCAGCAGTGAACGGGCGGGGCTCTCGGATACGCAGTATTTT. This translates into CASSERAGLSDTQYF.

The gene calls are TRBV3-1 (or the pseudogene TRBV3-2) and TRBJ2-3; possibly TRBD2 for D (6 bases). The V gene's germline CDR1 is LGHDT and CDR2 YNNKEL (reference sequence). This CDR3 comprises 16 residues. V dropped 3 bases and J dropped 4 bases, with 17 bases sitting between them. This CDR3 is CASSHYRERGADTQYF. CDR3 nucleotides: TGTGCCAGCAGCCACTACCGGGAGAGAGGGGCAGATACGCAGTATTTT.

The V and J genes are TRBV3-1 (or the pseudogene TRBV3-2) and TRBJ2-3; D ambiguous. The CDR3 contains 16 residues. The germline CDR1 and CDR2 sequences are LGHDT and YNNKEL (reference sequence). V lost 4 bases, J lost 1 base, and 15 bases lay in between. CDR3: CASSLQLGHGTDTQYF. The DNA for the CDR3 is TGTGCCAGCAGCCTGCAACTCGGTCATGGCACAGATACGCAGTATTTT.

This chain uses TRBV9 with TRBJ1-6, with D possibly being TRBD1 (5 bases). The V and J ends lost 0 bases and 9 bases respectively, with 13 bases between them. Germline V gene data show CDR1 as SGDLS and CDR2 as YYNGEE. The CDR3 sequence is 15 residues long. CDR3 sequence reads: CASSVEGDGGSPLHF. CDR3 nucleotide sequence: TGTGCCAGCAGCGTAGAAGGGGACGGGGGTTCACCCCTCCACTTT.

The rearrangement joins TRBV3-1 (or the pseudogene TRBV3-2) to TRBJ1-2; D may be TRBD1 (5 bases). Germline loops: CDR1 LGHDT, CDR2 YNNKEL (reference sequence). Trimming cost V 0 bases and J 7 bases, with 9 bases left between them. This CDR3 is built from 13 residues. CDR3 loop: CASSQEGGVGYTF. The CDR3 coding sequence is TGTGCCAGCAGCCAAGAAGGAGGGGTTGGCTACACCTTC.

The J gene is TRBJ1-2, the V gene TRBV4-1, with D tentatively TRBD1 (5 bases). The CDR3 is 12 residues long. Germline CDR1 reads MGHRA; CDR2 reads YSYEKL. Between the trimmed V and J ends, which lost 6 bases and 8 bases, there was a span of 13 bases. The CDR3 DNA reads TGCGCCAGCAGGCACCAGGGAGTCGGCTACACCTTC. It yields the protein CASRHQGVGYTF.

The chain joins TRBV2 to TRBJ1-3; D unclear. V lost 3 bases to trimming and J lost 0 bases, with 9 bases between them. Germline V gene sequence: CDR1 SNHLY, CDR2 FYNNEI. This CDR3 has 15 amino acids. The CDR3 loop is CASSESGNSGNTIYF. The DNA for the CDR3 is TGTGCCAGCAGTGAGTCAGGCAACTCTGGAAACACCATATATTTT.

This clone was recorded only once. The DNA of the CDR3 is TGTGCCAGCAGAAAGAACTACGAGCAGTACTTC. Encoded protein: CASRKNYEQYF. This chain connects TRBV7-9 to TRBJ2-7, with D hard to call. This CDR3 is 11 amino acids long. V gave up 6 bases and J gave up 3 bases, with 6 bases separating them. Germline lookup yields CDR1 SEHNR and CDR2 FQNEAQ (reference sequence).

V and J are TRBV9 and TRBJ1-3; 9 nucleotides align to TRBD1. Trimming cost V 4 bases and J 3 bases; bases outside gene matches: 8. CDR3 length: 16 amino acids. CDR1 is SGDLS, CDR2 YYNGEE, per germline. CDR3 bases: TGTGCCAGCAGCCCAGGGACAGGGAATAGTGGAAACACCATATATTTT. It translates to CASSPGTGNSGNTIYF.

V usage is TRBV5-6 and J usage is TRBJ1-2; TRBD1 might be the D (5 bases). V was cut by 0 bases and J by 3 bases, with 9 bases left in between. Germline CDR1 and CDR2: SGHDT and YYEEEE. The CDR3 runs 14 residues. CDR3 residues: CASSLDLRDYGYTF. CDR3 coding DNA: TGTGCCAGCAGCTTGGATCTCAGGGACTATGGCTACACCTTC.

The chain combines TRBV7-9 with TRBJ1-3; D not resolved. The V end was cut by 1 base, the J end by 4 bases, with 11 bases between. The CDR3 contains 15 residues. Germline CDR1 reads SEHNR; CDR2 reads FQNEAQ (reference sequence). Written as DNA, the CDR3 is TGTGCCAGCAGCTTAGAGCCTGGGTTCGGAAACACCATATATTTT. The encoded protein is CASSLEPGFGNTIYF.

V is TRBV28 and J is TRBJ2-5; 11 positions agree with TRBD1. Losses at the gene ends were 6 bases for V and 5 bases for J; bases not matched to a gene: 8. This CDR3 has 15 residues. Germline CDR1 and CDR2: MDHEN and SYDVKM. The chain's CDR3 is CASRGDRGGIETQYF. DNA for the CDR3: TGTGCCAGCAGGGGGGACAGGGGGGGAATTGAGACCCAGTACTTC.